This T cell receptor beta chain is drawn from a study of T cell responses to AZD1222 COVID-19 vaccine. In this sample, this clone turned up once. CDR3 length equals 12 residues. V was cut by 5 bases and J by 7 bases, with 12 bases left in between. Germline V gene lookup returns CDR1 SGHVS and CDR2 FQNEAQ. The assay was immunoSEQ multiplex PCR, and TCRdb's table has in-frame clones only and misses some. The sample lists 93,000 or so clones; over 75% were seen once. The TCR was taken from an adult in good health. This rearrangement joins TRBV7-8 to TRBJ2-7; D is uncertain. Sequencing used peripheral blood, obtained on day 0 of AZD1222 vaccination. The CDR3 DNA reads TGTGCCAGCAGCCACTCCACTGGGGAGCAGTACTTC. Protein sequence: CASSHSTGEQYF. The full variable domain, rest sourced from reference TRBV7-8 and TRBJ2-7, is GAGVSQSPRYKVAKRGQDVALRCDPISGHVSLFWYQQALGQGPEFLTYFQNEAQLDKSGLPSDRFFAERPEGSVSTLKIQRTQQEDSAVYLCASSHSTGEQYFGPGTRLTVT.